A single sample gave rise to the 4 T cell receptor beta chains below, sequenced in a study of T cells after yellow fever vaccination. One entry per CDR3 protein results from TCRdb running MiXCR on the 5' RACE reads. The sample shows about 260,000 distinct CDR3 sequences, about 5.2% of them seen only once. The sample consisted of CD4+ T cells sorted from PBMCs, taken on the day of the yellow fever booster vaccination. The receptor source for this set is a man aged 18-30 years who received the YFV17D yellow fever vaccine.

There are a few counts of this clonotype. DNA of the CDR3: TGTGCCAGCTCACCATGGTTCACCGCGTCTGGGGTAGAAGGCTACACCTTC. Its translation is CASSPWFTASGVEGYTF. V is TRBV18 and J is TRBJ1-2; D is unclear. The CDR3 consists of 17 residues. Germline V gene sequence: CDR1 KGHSH, CDR2 LQKENI. V was trimmed by 2 bases and J by 8 bases, leaving 24 bases between them.

The chain couples TRBV10-2 to TRBJ1-2, with D hard to call. The CDR3 extends over 12 amino acids. V lost 3 bases to trimming and J lost 7 bases, with 9 bases between them. Germline-derived CDR1 and CDR2 are WSHSY and SAAADI. The CDR3 loop reads CASSEYRTGYTF. The DNA of the CDR3 is TGCGCCAGCAGTGAATACAGAACTGGCTACACCTTC.

This clonotype was seen only a few times. The gene calls are TRBV5-4 and TRBJ2-1; 11 nucleotides agree with TRBD2. CDR1 is SGHNT, CDR2 YYREEE, per germline (reference sequence). This CDR3 has 16 amino acids. Trimming at V came to 3 bases and at J to 9 bases, leaving 11 bases not matched to a gene. The CDR3 sequence is CASSSKLLAGEGEQFF. In DNA, the CDR3 is TGTGCCAGCAGCTCCAAATTACTAGCGGGGGAAGGTGAGCAGTTCTTC.

This clonotype was counted between two and nine times. This chain connects TRBV20-1 to TRBJ1-2; 9 nucleotides agree with TRBD1. The CDR3 has 12 residues. The V and J ends lost 1 base and 6 bases, in that order; junction bases with no gene match: 0. Germline loops: CDR1 DFQATT, CDR2 SNEGSKA (reference sequence). CDR3 protein: CSARGDRDGYTF. DNA for the CDR3: TGCAGTGCTAGAGGGGACAGGGATGGCTACACCTTC.